This entry lists 20 T cell receptor beta chains sequenced from one sample in a study of cytomegalovirus exposure and HLA in healthy donors. PCR was performed using 60 Vbeta and 13 Jbeta primers. Profiling relied on immunoSEQ multiplex PCR, and the TCRdb table lists in-frame clones only, not all of them. This table holds more than 150,000 clones, approximately 85% found once. Sequencing was done on a sample of PBMCs. The receptors shown here come from a young man in good health and CMV-seropositive.

J is TRBJ1-2 and V is TRBV5-6; TRBD1 might be the D (6 bases). With 4 bases removed from V and 5 bases from J, the gap between germline ends came to 18 bases. Germline lookup yields CDR1 SGHDT and CDR2 YYEEEE. CDR3 length equals 15 residues. This CDR3 is CASSPVSARGYGYTF. CDR3 nucleotides: TGTGCCAGCAGCCCTGTTTCAGCGAGGGGGTATGGCTACACCTTC.

V usage is TRBV7-8 and J usage is TRBJ2-5; TRBD2 aligns across 9 bases. The CDR3 totals 16 residues. Germline V CDR1 and CDR2: SGHVS, FQNEAQ. Trimming took 6 bases from V and 5 from J; bases not matched to a gene: 13. CDR3: CASSWRQRGARETQYF. The CDR3 DNA sequence: TGTGCCAGCAGTTGGAGGCAGCGGGGGGCTCGGGAGACCCAGTACTTC.

CDR3 sequence: CASNPGSVFNEQFF. The CDR3 DNA sequence: TGTGCCAGCAACCCGGGATCCGTCTTCAATGAGCAGTTCTTC. V usage is TRBV2 and J usage is TRBJ2-1; perhaps TRBD2 as D (5 bases). CDR1 is SNHLY, CDR2 FYNNEI, per germline. Trimming took off 7 bases at V and 6 bases at J, with 16 bases between the two ends. This CDR3 is built from 14 residues.

The rearrangement joins TRBV5-4 to TRBJ2-2; 13 positions match TRBD2. This CDR3 has 17 residues. J was trimmed by 5 bases and V by 3 bases; bases with no gene match: 7. Germline CDR1 reads SGHNT; CDR2 reads YYREEE (reference sequence). The CDR3 DNA sequence: TGTGCCAGCAGCTCTAGACTAGCGGGGGGTCGTACCGGGGAGCTGTTTTTT. Translation gives CASSSRLAGGRTGELFF.

The rearrangement links TRBV2 to TRBJ1-6; unclear D gene. CDR1 and CDR2 (germline): SNHLY, FYNNEI. CDR3 length: 15 residues. Trimming removed 7 bases at V and 10 bases at J, with 20 bases between. The CDR3 reads CASMAGPGLGSPLHF. The CDR3 DNA is TGTGCCAGCATGGCGGGCCCGGGTCTTGGATCACCCCTCCACTTT.

This clone showed up just once. The rearrangement joins TRBV19 to TRBJ1-2, with D perhaps matching TRBD1 (5 bases). The CDR3 totals 14 residues. V lost 6 bases and J 3 bases, leaving 14 bases between the germline ends. Germline-derived CDR1 and CDR2 are LNHDA and SQIVND (reference sequence). CDR3 residues: CASRTRGSYYGYTF. In DNA, the CDR3 is TGTGCCAGTAGGACCCGGGGGTCCTACTATGGCTACACCTTC.

The chain carries TRBV5-1 and TRBJ2-5, with no clear D. The J call may be in error: the DNA end matches TRBJ2-7 better. This CDR3 spans 15 amino acids. Germline assignment: CDR1 SGHRS and CDR2 YFSETQ. CDR3 bases: TGCGCCAGCAGCTTAAATGGGCCTCATTCCTACGAGCAGTACTTC. Protein sequence: CASSLNGPHSYEQYF.

The rearrangement joins TRBV5-6 to TRBJ2-7, with D perhaps TRBD1 (6 bases). Trimming stripped 4 bases from V and 6 bases from J, with 17 bases between. CDR3 length: 14 residues. The V gene's germline CDR1 is SGHDT and CDR2 YYEEEE. The DNA of the CDR3 is TGTGCCAGCAGCCAGGGGCCCCGAAGTGGCGAGCAGTACTTC. Its translation is CASSQGPRSGEQYF. The whole variable domain, filled in from reference TRBV5-6 and TRBJ2-7, reads DAGVTQSPTHLIKTRGQQVTLRCSPKSGHDTVSWYQQALGQGPQFIFQYYEEEERQRGNFPDRFSGHQFPNYSSELNVNALLLGDSALYLCASSQGPRSGEQYFGPGTRLTVT.

The J gene is TRBJ1-1, the V gene TRBV9; 7 bases map to TRBD1. The CDR3 spans 14 residues. Trimming at V came to 3 bases and at J to 1 base, leaving 3 bases not matched to a gene. CDR1 is SGDLS, CDR2 YYNGEE, per germline. DNA of the CDR3: TGTGCCAGCAGCGGTGGACAGGCGAACACTGAAGCTTTCTTT. Translation: CASSGGQANTEAFF. The whole variable domain, remainder taken from reference TRBV9 and TRBJ1-1, is DSGVTQTPKHLITATGQRVTLRCSPRSGDLSVYWYQQSLDQGLQFLIQYYNGEERAKGNILERFSAQQFPDLHSELNLSSLELGDSALYFCASSGGQANTEAFFGQGTRLTVV.

This rearrangement joins TRBV10-1 to TRBJ1-6; 8 positions agree with TRBD1. The length of the CDR3 is 15 residues. Germline lookup yields CDR1 WNHNN and CDR2 SYGVQD (reference sequence). V was clipped by 3 bases and J by 6 bases; unmatched bases: 4. The CDR3 region is CASSDYRGINSPLHF. The CDR3 DNA reads as TGCGCCAGCAGTGATTACAGGGGGATTAATTCACCCCTCCACTTT.

This sequence joins TRBV27 and TRBJ1-2; 8 bases are a match to TRBD1. The CDR3 spans 15 residues. Germline V CDR1 and CDR2: MNHEY, SMNVEV (reference sequence). The V and J ends lost 5 bases and 2 bases, in that order; junction bases with no gene match: 7. The CDR3 DNA follows: TGTGCCAGCAGTCCTGTGGACAGGGTAAACTATGGCTACACCTTC. Its translation is CASSPVDRVNYGYTF.

In its sample, this clone was seen once. The chain couples TRBV12-5 to TRBJ2-2; the D gene is possibly TRBD2 (6 bases). The CDR3 spans 13 residues. Per germline, CDR1 LGHNT and CDR2 FRNRAP. The CDR3 DNA follows: TGTGCCACGGGGGTAAGGAACACCGGGGAGCTGTTTTTT. Translating gives CATGVRNTGELFF.

The chain links TRBV7-9 to TRBJ1-2, with 8 bases fitting TRBD1. V trimming: 1 base; J trimming: 4 bases; junction bases outside the gene matches: 8. The CDR3 length is 16 residues. Germline loops: CDR1 SEHNR, CDR2 FQNEAQ (reference sequence). In nucleotides, the CDR3 is TGTGCCAGCAGCTTAGGGGACAGGACGAGAACCTATGGCTACACCTTC. Amino acids: CASSLGDRTRTYGYTF.

The chain employs TRBV2 and TRBJ1-5, with D tentatively TRBD1 (5 bases). The V and J ends lost 2 bases and 6 bases respectively, with 14 bases between them. Germline assignment: CDR1 SNHLY and CDR2 FYNNEI. The CDR3 length is 15 residues. CDR3 DNA: TGTGCCAGCAGTGAATCCTTCAGGGTGTCTCAGCCCCAGCATTTT. Its protein is CASSESFRVSQPQHF.

This chain links TRBV19 with TRBJ2-3; TRBD2 might be the D (7 bases). Germline CDR1 and CDR2: LNHDA and SQIVND (reference sequence). V lost 5 bases and J 2 bases, leaving 17 bases between the germline ends. This CDR3 is 16 amino acids long. This CDR3 is CASSEREGGVTDTQYF. CDR3 bases: TGTGCCAGTAGTGAAAGAGAGGGGGGGGTCACAGATACGCAGTATTTT.

This clone was recorded a few times. The rearrangement joins TRBV19 to TRBJ1-1; no definite D call. Germline assignment: CDR1 LNHDA and CDR2 SQIVND (reference sequence). The V end lost 10 bases, the J end lost 0 bases, and 12 bases lay between the germline ends. The CDR3 has 13 residues. The CDR3 protein is CATRHTVNTEAFF. In DNA, the CDR3 is TGTGCCACCCGACACACGGTGAACACTGAAGCTTTCTTT.

The V gene is TRBV4-3, the J gene TRBJ1-4; maybe TRBD1 (5 bases). V was pared by 2 bases and J by 0 bases, with 16 bases between. The CDR3 runs to 18 residues. From germline, CDR1 is LGHNA and CDR2 YSLEER. CDR3: CASSQLLGGGTTNEKLFF. The CDR3 DNA reads as TGCGCCAGCAGCCAATTATTGGGGGGTGGGACAACTAATGAAAAACTGTTTTTT.

This clone was recorded once. The CDR3 nucleotides are TGTGCCAGCAGCTTCCCAGGGAGGGGGGACACTGAAGCTTTCTTT. Protein sequence: CASSFPGRGDTEAFF. V usage is TRBV7-9 and J usage is TRBJ1-1; D is possibly TRBD1 (6 bases). The CDR3 is 15 amino acids. Trimming took off 3 bases at V and 3 bases at J, with 14 bases between the two ends. CDR1 SEHNR and CDR2 FQNEAQ come from the germline V gene (reference sequence).

V and J are TRBV27 and TRBJ1-2; 9 bases match TRBD1. The CDR3 length is 18 residues. The germline gives CDR1 MNHEY, CDR2 SMNVEV (reference sequence). With V trimmed by 10 bases and J by 6 bases, 24 bases remained unmatched. The CDR3 DNA is TGTGCCACGCTCGCCAGGGGACAGGGTATGCAGTTGGGCCATGGCTACACCTTC. Protein product: CATLARGQGMQLGHGYTF.

The rearrangement joins TRBV6-1 to TRBJ2-1, with 11 bases fitting TRBD2. V gave up 3 bases and J gave up 4 bases; unmatched junction bases: 8. Germline CDR1 is MNHNS and CDR2 is SASEGT. CDR3 size: 17 residues. The CDR3 coding sequence is TGTGCCAGCAGTGAGAGGGTAGCGGGGGGGTCGTACAATGAGCAGTTCTTC. Amino acid sequence: CASSERVAGGSYNEQFF.